This is a list of T cell receptor beta chains from one sample in a study of T cell responses to AZD1222 COVID-19 vaccine. Produced via immunoSEQ multiplex PCR; TCRdb's table is partial and in-frame only. The sample records more than 85,000 clones, roughly 80% being singletons. Here the sequenced sample was peripheral blood, taken on day 0 of AZD1222 vaccination. Receptor source: an adult in good health. The conserved cysteine and the conserved F or W are not part of the CDR3 here.

V,J,CDR3
TRBV30,TRBJ1-5,AWSMGQGGQPQH
TRBV28,TRBJ1-2,ASSLREYGYT
TRBV11-2,TRBJ2-3,ASSLDSVDTQY
TRBV7-6,TRBJ2-3,ASSLAPGEDTQY
TRBV7-6,TRBJ2-1,ASSLGPTSGKQF
TRBV27,TRBJ2-3,ASSRQGWERDTQY
TRBV12-3/TRBV12-4,TRBJ1-6,ASSLGIDSPLH
TRBV28,TRBJ2-7,ASSSAGYSSYEQY
TRBV4-3,TRBJ1-2,ASSRAPGQGNGYT
TRBV5-1,TRBJ2-3,ASSLVGAGGGTDTQY
TRBV2,TRBJ2-2,ASSRGTGGAAGELF
TRBV11-2,TRBJ1-6,ASSLSRNNSPLH
TRBV3-1/TRBV3-2,TRBJ1-4,ASSQMTGPNEKLF
TRBV29-1,TRBJ1-4,SVFTGGSNEKLF
TRBV30,TRBJ1-2,AWSVSSNGYT
TRBV2,TRBJ2-2,ARRTSQGGELF
TRBV4-3,TRBJ2-7,ASSQDATATYEQY
TRBV28,TRBJ2-3,ASSRKPATDTQY
TRBV6-5,TRBJ2-7,ASTRTWTGSHEQY
TRBV3-1/TRBV3-2,TRBJ1-1,ASSQETGGTEAF
TRBV5-8,TRBJ2-1,ASSLHLEGGLHNEQF
TRBV25-1,TRBJ2-1,ASSDLGRINEQF
TRBV30,TRBJ2-7,AWSIAGGWTDEQY